The sequence of this TCR beta chain was determined in a study of blood T cells in healthy people across ages. Study-level points and caveats: Donors of long life had a larger count of naive CD4+ cells and greater diversity than aged donors.

As to this clonotype: Its cognate antigen is unknown.

A second PCR of 7 to 11 cycles used a sample-barcoded 5' primer and a J-beta primer mix. A minimum of 3 million CDR3-containing paired-end reads was obtained for each sample. TCRdb re-called the 5' RACE reads through MiXCR, storing one row per CDR3 protein. Of 450,000 to 600,000 distinct CDR3 sequences listed, about 29% were seen once; the top ten hold roughly 3.5%. CDR1 is MNHEY, CDR2 SVGEGT, per germline. This CDR3 region has 15 residues. The ends lost 4 bases at V and 7 bases at J; junction bases unmatched: 9. These data also formed part of another study, on T cells of mothers and their children. Per that paper: The donors comprised about 6 children and their three healthy Caucasian mothers.

The chain joins TRBV6-2 or TRBV6-3 to TRBJ2-4, with 8 positions matching TRBD1. Input material: blood. The TCR comes from a boy younger than 10 in good health. The chain's CDR3 is CASSSPMTGVNIQYF. The CDR3 nucleotides are TGTGCCAGCAGTTCTCCCATGACAGGGGTGAACATTCAGTACTTC.